This passage covers 22 T cell receptor beta chains from one sample sequenced in a study of blood T cell repertoires in COVID-19. Measured with immunoSEQ multiplex PCR; TCRdb has only the in-frame clones, and not every one. The sample lists about 430,000 clones, around nine tenths occurring once. Sequenced sample: PBMCs or T cells enriched from blood (not recorded which). The receptors stem from a woman between 18 and 29 years old who had been exposed to COVID-19.

The V call is TRBV7-9, the J call TRBJ2-1; D is ambiguous. The CDR3 covers 13 residues. The V end was cut by 4 bases, the J end by 3 bases, with 7 bases between. Per germline, CDR1 SEHNR and CDR2 FQNEAQ (reference sequence). In nucleotides, the CDR3 is TGTGCCAGCAGCTCGCTAGTCTACAATGAGCAGTTCTTC. Translation: CASSSLVYNEQFF.

With regard to this clone: The junction shows a germline mismatch at one end, possibly a read error. This chain links TRBV4-1 with TRBJ2-4; a possible D gene is TRBD1 (5 bases). This CDR3 has 13 residues. The V gene's germline CDR1 is MGHRA and CDR2 YSYEKL. CDR3 bases: TGCGCCAGCAGCCAAGATCCAGGCAGGGCCCCAAACTTC. Translating it yields CASSQDPGRAPNF.

The chain links TRBV18 to TRBJ1-5; D is perhaps TRBD1 (5 bases). V was cut by 3 bases and J by 8 bases, with 8 bases left in between. The CDR3 sequence is 12 residues long. The germline V gene encodes CDR1 KGHSH and CDR2 LQKENI. The CDR3 loop is CASSPGGEPQHF. The DNA of the CDR3 is TGTGCCAGCTCACCTGGGGGGGAGCCCCAGCATTTT.

The rearrangement links TRBV5-1 to TRBJ2-3, with 11 bases fitting TRBD2. CDR3 length: 16 residues. V lost 4 bases to trimming and J lost 4 bases; unmatched junction nucleotides: 8. In germline, CDR1 is SGHRS, CDR2 YFSETQ. The CDR3, as DNA: TGCGCCAGCAGCATAGCGGGGGGGCCTTCCCCAGATACGCAGTATTTT. Translated, it gives CASSIAGGPSPDTQYF.

The V call is TRBV12-3 or TRBV12-4, the J call TRBJ1-2; no clear D gene. V lost 2 bases, J lost 6 bases, and 7 bases lay in between. This CDR3 region has 12 residues. The CDR3 DNA reads TGTGCCAGCAGTTTAATGCGGAATGGCTACACCTTC. It encodes CASSLMRNGYTF.

The V and J genes are TRBV4-3 and TRBJ1-5; 10 nucleotides agree with TRBD1. The CDR3 runs to 15 residues. J was trimmed by 5 bases and V by 4 bases; bases with no gene match: 5. The germline CDR1 and CDR2 sequences are LGHNA and YSLEER. CDR3 sequence: CASSRGTGADQPQHF. DNA of the CDR3: TGCGCCAGCAGCCGAGGGACAGGGGCAGATCAGCCCCAGCATTTT.

The chain recombines TRBV24-1 with TRBJ2-2; possible D gene TRBD1, 5 bases. With 2 bases removed from V and 6 bases from J, the gap between germline ends came to 9 bases. The CDR3 has 14 amino acids. Per germline, CDR1 KGHDR and CDR2 SFDVKD. CDR3 nucleotides: TGTGCCACCAGTGATTCCAGGGTCCCCGGGGAGCTGTTTTTT. Amino acids: CATSDSRVPGELFF.

The chain employs TRBV27 and TRBJ1-6, with TRBD1 matching 8 bases. This CDR3 region has 16 residues. V was clipped by 3 bases and J by 7 bases; unmatched bases: 8. Germline V lookup: CDR1 MNHEY, CDR2 SMNVEV (reference sequence). CDR3 in amino acids: CASSFSPGQVNSPLHF. In nucleotides, the CDR3 is TGTGCCAGCAGTTTCTCTCCGGGACAGGTCAATTCACCCCTCCACTTT.

J is TRBJ1-2 and V is TRBV19; 8 bases fit TRBD1. The trim removed 7 bases at V and 5 bases at J, leaving 3 bases unmatched. The CDR3 runs to 12 residues. Germline loops: CDR1 LNHDA, CDR2 SQIVND (reference sequence). CDR3 DNA sequence: TGTGCCAGTACGGACAGGGTTTATGGCTACACCTTC. Translating it yields CASTDRVYGYTF.

This chain joins TRBV5-5 and TRBJ2-3, with unresolved D. The CDR3 loop spans 12 amino acids. Between the trimmed V and J ends, which lost 0 bases and 5 bases, there was a span of 4 bases. Germline V gene sequence: CDR1 SGHKS, CDR2 YYEKEE (reference sequence). For the CDR3, the DNA is TGTGCCAGCAGCTTGGTAGAAGATACGCAGTATTTT. Translated: CASSLVEDTQYF.

The chain has TRBV6-2 or TRBV6-3 and TRBJ2-7; TRBD1 agrees at 8 bases. Looked up from germline, CDR1 is MNHEY and CDR2 is SVGEGT. The CDR3 sequence is 16 residues long. V shed 1 base, J shed 3 bases, and the junction held 8 bases outside the gene matches. Here the CDR3 DNA reads TGTGCCAGCAGTTACTTGATTGGGACAGGCTTCTACGAGCAGTACTTC. Amino acid sequence: CASSYLIGTGFYEQYF.

The J gene is TRBJ1-2, the V gene TRBV19; 9 nucleotides align to TRBD1. This CDR3 contains 15 residues. With 3 bases clipped from V and 2 bases from J, the junction kept 4 bases outside the gene matches. Per the germline V gene, CDR1 is LNHDA and CDR2 is SQIVND (reference sequence). CDR3 region: CASSIGGQGNYGYTF. DNA of the CDR3: TGTGCCAGTAGTATCGGGGGACAGGGCAACTATGGCTACACCTTC.

This rearrangement joins TRBV10-3 to TRBJ1-6; 9 bases agree with TRBD1. From germline, CDR1 is ENHRY and CDR2 SYGVKD. Germline trimming cut 3 bases from V and 2 bases from J; bases unmatched to any gene: 8. The CDR3 extends over 18 amino acids. CDR3 region: CAISDLKGQGAYNSPLHF. The CDR3 coding sequence is TGTGCCATCAGTGACCTAAAGGGACAGGGAGCCTATAATTCACCCCTCCACTTT.

The J gene is TRBJ1-5, the V gene TRBV28, with TRBD1 identical over 7 bases. This CDR3 spans 15 amino acids. The V gene end was trimmed by 5 bases and the J gene end by 4 bases; junction bases not matched to a gene: 8. CDR1 is MDHEN and CDR2 is SYDVKM in the germline V gene. The CDR3 DNA reads TGTGCCAGCAGTCCTCGGGACAGCCCGAATCAGCCCCAGCATTTT. Protein: CASSPRDSPNQPQHF.

The J gene is TRBJ1-2, the V gene TRBV19; a weak D match, TRBD1 (5 bases). The CDR3 is made up of 16 amino acids. Germline V gene sequence: CDR1 LNHDA, CDR2 SQIVND (reference sequence). The V gene lost 5 bases and the J gene lost 0 bases, with 16 bases spanning the gap. The CDR3 region has the DNA TGTGCCAGTAGTTCCCAGGGAGGGCCCACTAACTATGGCTACACCTTC. Translation: CASSSQGGPTNYGYTF. The full variable domain, with the rest looked up from reference TRBV19 and TRBJ1-2, is DGGITQSPKYLFRKEGQNVTLSCEQNLNHDAMYWYRQDPGQGLRLIYYSQIVNDFQKGDIAEGYSVSREKKESFPLTVTSAQKNPTAFYLCASSSQGGPTNYGYTFGSGTRLTVV.

This clone was found a few times. J is TRBJ1-1 and V is TRBV5-6, with 7 bases matching TRBD1. This CDR3 region has 14 residues. Trimming cost V 3 bases and J 6 bases; bases outside gene matches: 8. Per germline, CDR1 SGHDT and CDR2 YYEEEE. The CDR3 nucleotides read TGTGCCAGCAGCTCATACAGGGGTTACGCTGAAGCTTTCTTT. Protein: CASSSYRGYAEAFF.

This chain uses TRBV13 with TRBJ2-7; TRBD1 matches at 8 bases. Germline CDR1 and CDR2: PRHDT and FYEKMQ (reference sequence). V was clipped by 1 base and J by 3 bases; unmatched bases: 8. CDR3 size: 16 residues. The CDR3 loop is CASSLDLTGAFYEQYF. CDR3 coding DNA: TGTGCCAGCAGCTTAGACTTGACAGGGGCATTCTACGAGCAGTACTTC.

The count of this clone is one. The sample carries other DNA sequences with the same CDR3. This chain connects TRBV27 to TRBJ2-1, with D uncertain. V was shortened by 5 bases and J by 0 bases, with 8 bases between the two germline ends. The CDR3 consists of 14 residues. Germline V lookup: CDR1 MNHEY, CDR2 SMNVEV (reference sequence). The CDR3 sequence is CASSLRSSYNEQFF. The CDR3 DNA reads TGTGCCAGCAGTCTTAGGAGCTCCTACAATGAGCAGTTCTTC.

The genes are TRBV5-1 and TRBJ2-7, with 7 positions matching TRBD2. The CDR3 spans 14 residues. The V and J ends lost 1 base and 3 bases, in that order; junction bases with no gene match: 4. Germline CDR1 SGHRS, CDR2 YFSETQ. Here the CDR3 DNA reads TGCGCCAGCAGCTTGCGGGAGGCCTACTACGAGCAGTACTTC. Amino acid sequence: CASSLREAYYEQYF.

The chain joins TRBV7-6 to TRBJ2-1, with TRBD2 matching over 15 bases. The CDR3 loop spans 18 amino acids. Looked up from germline, CDR1 is SGHVS and CDR2 is FNYEAQ. V lost 7 bases to trimming and J lost 7 bases; unmatched junction nucleotides: 14. CDR3 nucleotide sequence: TGTGCCAGCAATCCGGGACTAGCGGGGGGCCAATTTGTTAATGAGCAGTTCTTC. This sequence encodes CASNPGLAGGQFVNEQFF.

Only one count was recorded for this clone. V usage is TRBV28 and J usage is TRBJ2-7; TRBD2 matches 9 bases. CDR1 and CDR2 (germline): MDHEN, SYDVKM. The J segment lost 2 bases and the V segment lost 3 bases, leaving 8 bases of the junction unmatched. The CDR3 has 16 amino acids. CDR3: CASSFRLAEGTYEQYF. The CDR3 DNA reads as TGTGCCAGCAGTTTCCGACTAGCGGAGGGTACCTACGAGCAGTACTTC.

The CDR3 nucleotides read TGTGCCAGCAGGAGGGACAGGGACTCTGGAAACACCATATATTTT. It is translated as CASRRDRDSGNTIYF. V is TRBV6-5 and J is TRBJ1-3, with TRBD1 identical over 9 bases. Germline CDR1 and CDR2: MNHEY and SVGAGI. CDR3 length: 15 amino acids. After removal of 6 bases from V and 0 bases from J, the junction contained 3 bases not matched to a gene.